The text below deals with one T cell receptor beta chain. The length of the CDR3 is 13 residues. CDR1 and CDR2 (germline): GTSNPN, SVGIG (reference sequence). The ends were cut back, 0 bases at V and 1 base at J, with 6 bases in the middle. The data originate from a study of blood T cell repertoires in COVID-19. Study background: Acute-phase and convalescent COVID-19 samples originated in the United States, Italy and Spain. Sample material is recorded as cDNA or gDNA derived from T cells, B-cell-depleted T cells, or PBMCs.

Study processing details: Reference gene primer amplification yielded estimated nucleated cell counts. This table comes from immunoSEQ multiplex PCR, and its TCRdb copy is limited to in-frame clones, with some not included. V and J calls and clone size are given by that table; D and trimming were obtained from the DNA. The sample holds approximately 50,000 clones; around nine tenths are singletons and the top ten take approximately 6.2%. The V call is TRBV30, the J call TRBJ1-1; no clear D. Source material: peripheral blood. The clonotype was recovered from a man between 40 and 49 years old with acute or convalescent COVID-19. In DNA, the CDR3 is TGTGCCTGGAGTGTGGAGGGGAACACTGAAGCTTTCTTT. As protein: CAWSVEGNTEAFF.